The clone carrying this T cell receptor beta chain was counted many times. The target antigen is unknown. TCRdb used MiXCR to reprocess the reads, holding one entry per CDR3 protein. The sample carries around 750,000 distinct CDR3 sequences, less than 35% recorded once. This specimen comes from a study of T cell repertoires in cytomegalovirus infection. Study-wide background: CMV infection and matching HLA type were both indicated by public TCR beta signatures.

The clonotype comes from a human donor in good health (CMV status not recorded). Some clones in this sample may be carry-over from other donors' samples. Sequencing used cultured CD8+ T cells from PBMCs, obtained from culture after CMV antigen stimulation.

The CDR3 protein is CASSLNRGHTEAFF. CDR3 DNA: TGTGCCAGCAGCTTGAACAGGGGGCACACTGAAGCTTTCTTT. The chain carries TRBV7-2 and TRBJ1-1; 9 nucleotides match TRBD1. The V gene's germline CDR1 is SGHTA and CDR2 FQGNSA. Trimming at V came to 3 bases and at J to 3 bases, leaving 2 bases not matched to a gene. This CDR3 contains 14 residues.